This T cell receptor beta chain was sequenced during a study of blood T cell dynamics during melanoma immunotherapy. Study-level information: Patients with metastatic melanoma got pembrolizumab or nivolumab-ipilimumab as first-line care.

CDR3 length: 18 amino acids. V gave up 2 bases and J gave up 0 bases, with 17 bases separating them. Germline CDR1 and CDR2: SGHTA and FQGNSA. Time point meaning: pre-treatment baseline. Sampling occurred pretreatment (T0) and at week 3 (W3), after cycle one of checkpoint blockade. Profiling relied on immunoSEQ multiplex PCR, and the TCRdb table lists in-frame clones only, not all of them. The table shows approximately 9,700 clones, with roughly 90% occurring only once. The sample in question was blood, obtained from a patient treated with checkpoint blockade. The chain is built from TRBV7-2 and TRBJ2-4, with a possible D match to TRBD1 (6 bases). The TCR comes from a human donor with melanoma. CDR3 protein: CASSLWQQGSLAKNIQYF. The CDR3 DNA reads TGTGCCAGCAGCTTATGGCAACAGGGATCCCTAGCCAAAAACATTCAGTACTTC.